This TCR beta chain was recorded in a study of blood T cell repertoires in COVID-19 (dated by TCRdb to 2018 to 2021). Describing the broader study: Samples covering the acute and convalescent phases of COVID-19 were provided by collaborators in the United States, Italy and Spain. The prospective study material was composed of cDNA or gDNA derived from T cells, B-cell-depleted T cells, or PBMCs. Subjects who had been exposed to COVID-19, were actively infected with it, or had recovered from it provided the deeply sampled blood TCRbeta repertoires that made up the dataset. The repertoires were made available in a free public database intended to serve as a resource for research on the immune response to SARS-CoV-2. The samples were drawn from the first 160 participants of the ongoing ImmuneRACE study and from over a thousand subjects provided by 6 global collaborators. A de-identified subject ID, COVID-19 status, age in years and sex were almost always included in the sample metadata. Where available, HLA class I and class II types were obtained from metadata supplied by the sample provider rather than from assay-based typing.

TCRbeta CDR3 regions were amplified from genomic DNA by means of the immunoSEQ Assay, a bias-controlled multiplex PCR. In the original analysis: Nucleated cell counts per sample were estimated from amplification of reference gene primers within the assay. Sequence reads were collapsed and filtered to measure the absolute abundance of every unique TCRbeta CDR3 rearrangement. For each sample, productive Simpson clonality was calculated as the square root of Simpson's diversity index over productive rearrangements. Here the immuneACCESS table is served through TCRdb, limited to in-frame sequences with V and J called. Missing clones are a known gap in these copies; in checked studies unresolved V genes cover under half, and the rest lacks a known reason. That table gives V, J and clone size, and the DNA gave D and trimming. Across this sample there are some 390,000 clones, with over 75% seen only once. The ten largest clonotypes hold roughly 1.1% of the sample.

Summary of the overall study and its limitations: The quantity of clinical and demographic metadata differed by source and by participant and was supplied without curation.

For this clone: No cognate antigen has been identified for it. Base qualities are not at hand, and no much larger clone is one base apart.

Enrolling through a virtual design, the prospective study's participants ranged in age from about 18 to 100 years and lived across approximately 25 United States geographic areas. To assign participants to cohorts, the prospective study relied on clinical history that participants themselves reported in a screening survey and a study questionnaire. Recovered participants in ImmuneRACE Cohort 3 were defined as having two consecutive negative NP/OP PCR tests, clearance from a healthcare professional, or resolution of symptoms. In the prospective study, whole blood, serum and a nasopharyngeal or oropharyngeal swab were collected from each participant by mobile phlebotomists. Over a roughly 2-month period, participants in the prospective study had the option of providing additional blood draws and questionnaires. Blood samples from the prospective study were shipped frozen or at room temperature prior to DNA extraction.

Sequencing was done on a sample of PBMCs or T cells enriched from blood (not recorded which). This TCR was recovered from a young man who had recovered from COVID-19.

The CDR3 is CASSSGTGVSSGELFF. The DNA sequence is as follows: TGCGCCAGCAGCTCCGGGACAGGGGTTTCATCCGGGGAGCTGTTTTTT. This chain is built from TRBV5-1 and TRBJ2-2; 10 junctional bases match TRBD1. The CDR3, from cysteine to phenylalanine, totals 16 residues. The sequence is cut down to CDR3 DNA, 48 bases in frame from base 1. Relative to germline, V is missing 3 bases and J is missing 6 bases, with 8 bases of the junction outside any gene match. The germline V gene specifies SGHRS as CDR1 and YFSETQ as CDR2. With all but the CDR3 taken from the reference TRBV5-1 and TRBJ2-2 genes, the full variable domain is: KAGVTQTPRYLIKTRGQQVTLSCSPISGHRSVSWYQQTPGQGLQFLFEYFSETQRNKGNFPGRFSGRQFSNSRSEMNVSTLELGDSALYLCASSSGTGVSSGELFFGEGSRLTVL.